The 22 T cell receptor beta chains listed next were all sequenced from one sample in a study of post-analysis software for immune sequencing data. Unique-molecular-identifier-tagged TCR beta cDNA libraries were used. TCRdb independently ran MiXCR on the PCR reads; one entry per CDR3 protein. The table has hundreds of thousands of distinct CDR3 sequences, approximately 39% seen once; the top ten hold approximately 7.7%. Study-wide points: Patients carried 5 or 6 TRBV segments more frequently than controls did, and TRBV5-6, TRBV5-1 and TRBV20-1 were among them.

No antigen has been assigned to these receptors. Sequenced sample: blood. These receptors all come from a girl aged 2 to 9 with multiple sclerosis.

This clonotype has at least ten counts. This chain uses TRBV7-9 with TRBJ2-7, with 7 bases fitting TRBD1. The CDR3 consists of 13 residues. Germline V gene data show CDR1 as SEHNR and CDR2 as FQNEAQ (reference sequence). V shed 6 bases and J 6 bases; nucleotides not matched to a gene: 8. The DNA for the CDR3 is TGTGCCAGCAGAAAAACAGGGGATCGCGAGCAGTACTTC. It yields the protein CASRKTGDREQYF.

This clonotype occurred a few times. This rearrangement joins TRBV20-1 to TRBJ2-7; possibly TRBD1 or TRBD2 for D (5 bases each). CDR1 is DFQATT and CDR2 is SNEGSKA in the germline V gene (reference sequence). Trimming removed 6 bases from V and 3 bases from J, with 15 bases in between. The CDR3 totals 13 residues. DNA for the CDR3: TGCAGTGCAACCGGGACCTACAACTACGAGCAGTACTTC. Encoded protein: CSATGTYNYEQYF.

V is TRBV5-5 and J is TRBJ2-3; 13 positions agree with TRBD2. This CDR3 is built from 16 residues. Germline V CDR1 and CDR2: SGHKS, YYEKEE (reference sequence). Trimming removed 4 bases from V and 1 base from J; junction bases left unmatched: 3. The CDR3 DNA sequence: TGTGCCAGCAGCCATGGGACTAGCGGGGGCACAGATACGCAGTATTTT. Amino acids: CASSHGTSGGTDTQYF.

The J gene is TRBJ2-7, the V gene TRBV20-1, with a tentative D call TRBD2 (5 bases). CDR3 length equals 14 residues. Germline CDR1 and CDR2: DFQATT and SNEGSKA (reference sequence). Trimming left V 2 bases short and J 5 bases short, with 16 bases between. The CDR3 bases are TGCAGTGCTAGAACGGGGAAGGATTTCGACGAGCAGTACTTC. Its translation is CSARTGKDFDEQYF.

This rearrangement joins TRBV5-1 to TRBJ2-4; D uncertain. The J call may be in error: the DNA end matches TRBJ2-7 better. This CDR3 comprises 13 residues. Germline V gene sequence: CDR1 SGHRS, CDR2 YFSETQ. In DNA, the CDR3 is TGCGCCAGCAGGAACACGATTCTGGACGAGCAGTACTTC. Protein product: CASRNTILDEQYF.

The chain links TRBV20-1 to TRBJ2-7; no reliable D call. The CDR3 has 16 amino acids. V was pared by 2 bases and J by 0 bases, with 17 bases between. Looked up from germline, CDR1 is DFQATT and CDR2 is SNEGSKA (reference sequence). The DNA for the CDR3 is TGCAGTGCTAGAAGGCCTCAAGGAAAGGCCTCCTACGAGCAGTACTTC. This translates into CSARRPQGKASYEQYF.

The chain joins TRBV4-1 to TRBJ2-7, with D uncertain. V was pared by 3 bases and J by 1 base, with 10 bases between. Germline loops: CDR1 MGHRA, CDR2 YSYEKL. The CDR3 is 14 amino acids. Here the CDR3 DNA reads TGCGCCAGCAGCCAGGAACAGCGATCCTACGAGCAGTACTTC. Its protein product is CASSQEQRSYEQYF.

The chain has TRBV6-1 and TRBJ1-5; TRBD1 might be the D (5 bases). CDR3 size: 15 residues. Germline CDR1 MNHNS, CDR2 SASEGT. The V end was cut by 5 bases, the J end by 1 base, with 12 bases between. CDR3 residues: CASSLGTQSNQPQHF. CDR3 DNA: TGTGCCAGCAGTTTGGGGACGCAAAGCAATCAGCCCCAGCATTTT.

The chain has TRBV4-1 and TRBJ2-3; TRBD2 aligns across 9 bases. J gave up 5 bases and V 4 bases, and 13 bases lay outside the gene matches. This CDR3 contains 17 residues. Germline lookup yields CDR1 MGHRA and CDR2 YSYEKL. The CDR3 region has the DNA TGCGCCAGCAGCCTCCAAGCCCAGCGGGGGGTGGTAGATACGCAGTATTTT. This encodes CASSLQAQRGVVDTQYF.

The chain uses TRBV20-1 and TRBJ1-6; D may be TRBD1 (6 bases). The CDR3 length is 14 residues. The germline gives CDR1 DFQATT, CDR2 SNEGSKA (reference sequence). V was clipped by 7 bases and J by 9 bases, with 19 bases between them. The CDR3 is CSVEPGHWGSPLHF. As DNA, the CDR3 is TGCAGTGTAGAACCGGGACACTGGGGTTCACCCCTCCACTTT.

The chain has TRBV3-1 and TRBJ2-7; tentative D call: TRBD2 (7 bases). V was trimmed by 2 bases and J by 4 bases, leaving 12 bases between them. CDR3 length equals 14 residues. The germline gives CDR1 LGHDT, CDR2 YNNKEL (reference sequence). This CDR3 is CASSQPGGHYEQYF. The CDR3 DNA reads TGTGCCAGCAGCCAACCGGGGGGACATTACGAGCAGTACTTC.

This clonotype was observed a handful of times. This chain connects TRBV5-1 to TRBJ1-2; 7 bases agree with TRBD1. The CDR3 spans 11 residues. The ends lost 9 bases at V and 6 bases at J; junction bases unmatched: 5. Germline lookup yields CDR1 SGHRS and CDR2 YFSETQ. CDR3 sequence: CATFQGDGYTF. The CDR3 bases are TGCGCCACCTTCCAGGGGGATGGCTACACCTTC. The full variable domain, its missing parts supplied by reference TRBV5-1 and TRBJ1-2, is KAGVTQTPRYLIKTRGQQVTLSCSPISGHRSVSWYQQTPGQGLQFLFEYFSETQRNKGNFPGRFSGRQFSNSRSEMNVSTLELGDSALYLCATFQGDGYTFGSGTRLTVV.

This clonotype was detected only a few times. The gene calls are TRBV7-3 and TRBJ2-5, with TRBD1 matching over 7 bases. Trimming at V came to 1 base and at J to 1 base, leaving 6 bases not matched to a gene. The CDR3 runs to 16 residues. From germline, CDR1 is SGHTA and CDR2 FQGTGA. The chain's CDR3 is CASSLKGRGFQETQYF. The CDR3 nucleotides are TGTGCCAGCAGCTTAAAGGGCAGGGGGTTCCAAGAGACCCAGTACTTC.

This clonotype was observed a handful of times. The chain has TRBV4-1 and TRBJ1-2; D not resolved. The CDR3 runs to 15 residues. V lost 0 bases and J 0 bases, leaving 8 bases between the germline ends. Looked up from germline, CDR1 is MGHRA and CDR2 is YSYEKL. The CDR3 sequence is CASSQDKQTNYGYTF. CDR3 sequence (DNA): TGCGCCAGCAGCCAAGACAAGCAAACTAACTATGGCTACACCTTC.

V and J are TRBV3-1 and TRBJ2-7; no clear D gene. Germline loops: CDR1 LGHDT, CDR2 YNNKEL (reference sequence). The CDR3 runs to 14 residues. The ends were cut back, 0 bases at V and 0 bases at J, with 6 bases in the middle. In DNA form, the CDR3 reads TGTGCCAGCAGCCAAGATATTAGCTCCTACGAGCAGTACTTC. It translates to CASSQDISSYEQYF.

The chain couples TRBV27 to TRBJ2-3; D is tentatively TRBD1 or TRBD2 (5 bases each). The CDR3 consists of 16 residues. V lost 7 bases and J lost 9, with 26 bases in between. Germline values: CDR1 MNHEY, CDR2 SMNVEV (reference sequence). CDR3: CASNPPGTGLLGTQYF. CDR3 bases: TGTGCCAGCAACCCCCCCGGGACCGGTTTATTAGGAACGCAGTATTTT.

The chain has TRBV28 and TRBJ2-3; the D gene could be TRBD1 or TRBD2 (5 bases each). The CDR3 is 12 residues long. The germline CDR1 and CDR2 sequences are MDHEN and SYDVKM. V was trimmed by 6 bases and J by 4 bases, leaving 8 bases between them. CDR3 DNA sequence: TGTGCCAGCAGGGGGACCCCAGATACGCAGTATTTT. Protein sequence: CASRGTPDTQYF.

The rearrangement links TRBV7-2 to TRBJ2-1, with 8 bases identical to TRBD2. This CDR3 is 16 amino acids long. The V and J ends lost 1 base and 9 bases, in that order; junction bases with no gene match: 11. Germline V gives CDR1 SGHTA, CDR2 FQGNSA. The CDR3 region has the DNA TGTGCCAGCAGCTTAGATTTGGCGGGAGGCGCAGCTGAGCAGTTCTTC. Encoded protein: CASSLDLAGGAAEQFF.

The genes are TRBV7-8 and TRBJ1-4; 9 bases match TRBD1. Trimming took 1 base from V and 8 from J; bases not matched to a gene: 5. The CDR3 is 15 residues long. Germline V lookup: CDR1 SGHVS, CDR2 FQNEAQ. CDR3 amino acids: CASSLDRGRREKLFF. The CDR3 coding sequence is TGTGCCAGCAGCTTAGACAGGGGGCGGAGGGAAAAACTGTTTTTT.

The chain uses TRBV9 and TRBJ2-7; D is possibly TRBD1 or TRBD2 (6 bases each). With 0 bases removed from V and 5 bases from J, the gap between germline ends came to 12 bases. Germline-derived CDR1 and CDR2 are SGDLS and YYNGEE. This CDR3 is 14 amino acids long. CDR3 sequence: CASSVGGAIHEQYF. The CDR3 DNA reads as TGTGCCAGCAGCGTAGGGGGGGCCATCCACGAGCAGTACTTC.

This clonotype turned up a few times. The V gene is TRBV12-3 or TRBV12-4, the J gene TRBJ2-5, with TRBD2 matching 10 bases. The V and J ends lost 7 bases and 5 bases, in that order; junction bases with no gene match: 10. CDR3 length: 15 amino acids. The CDR3 nucleotides are TGTGCCAGCACCCGGACTAGCGGACCTTTGGAGACCCAGTACTTC. It specifies CASTRTSGPLETQYF.

The rearrangement joins TRBV12-3 or TRBV12-4 to TRBJ1-2, with 7 bases lining up with TRBD1. J was trimmed by 13 bases and V by 3 bases; bases with no gene match: 5. This CDR3 has 11 residues. This CDR3 reads CASSFQGVGTF. Here the CDR3 DNA reads TGTGCCAGCAGTTTCCAGGGGGTCGGCACCTTC.